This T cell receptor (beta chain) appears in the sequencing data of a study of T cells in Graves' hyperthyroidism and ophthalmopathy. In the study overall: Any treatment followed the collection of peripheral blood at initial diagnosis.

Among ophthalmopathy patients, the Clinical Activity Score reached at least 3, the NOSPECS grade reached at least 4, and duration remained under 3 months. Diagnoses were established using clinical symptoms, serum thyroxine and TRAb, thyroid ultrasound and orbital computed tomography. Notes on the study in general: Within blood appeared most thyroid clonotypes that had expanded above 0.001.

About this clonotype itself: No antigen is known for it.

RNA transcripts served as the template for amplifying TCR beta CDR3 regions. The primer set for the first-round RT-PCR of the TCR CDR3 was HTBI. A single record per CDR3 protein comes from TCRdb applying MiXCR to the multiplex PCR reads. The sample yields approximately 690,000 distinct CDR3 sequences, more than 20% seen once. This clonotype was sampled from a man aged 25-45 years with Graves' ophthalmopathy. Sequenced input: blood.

In nucleotides, the CDR3 is TGCAGTGCTTTTAAGCGGGCCCAGGACTTTAGCACAGATACGCAGTATTTT. Translating it yields CSAFKRAQDFSTDTQYF. This chain connects TRBV20-1 to TRBJ2-3, with D maybe TRBD2 (6 bases). The CDR3 has 17 residues. Germline V lookup: CDR1 DFQATT, CDR2 SNEGSKA (reference sequence). Trimming stripped 5 bases from V and 0 bases from J, with 21 bases between.